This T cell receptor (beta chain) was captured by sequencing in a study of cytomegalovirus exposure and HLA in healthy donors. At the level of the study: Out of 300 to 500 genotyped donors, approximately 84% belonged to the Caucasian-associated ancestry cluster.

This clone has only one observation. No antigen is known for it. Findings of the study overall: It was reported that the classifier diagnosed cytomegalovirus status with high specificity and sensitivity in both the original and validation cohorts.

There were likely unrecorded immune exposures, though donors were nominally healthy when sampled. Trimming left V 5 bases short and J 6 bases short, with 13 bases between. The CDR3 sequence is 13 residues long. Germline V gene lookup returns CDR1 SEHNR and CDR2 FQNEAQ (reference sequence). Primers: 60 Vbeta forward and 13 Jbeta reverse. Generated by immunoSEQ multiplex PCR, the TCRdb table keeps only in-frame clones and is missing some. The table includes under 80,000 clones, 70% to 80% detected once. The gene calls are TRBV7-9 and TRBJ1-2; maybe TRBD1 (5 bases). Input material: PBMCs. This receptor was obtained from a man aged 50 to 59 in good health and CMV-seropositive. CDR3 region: CASSPQGPDGYTF. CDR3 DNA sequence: TGTGCCAGCAGCCCTCAGGGCCCGGATGGCTACACCTTC.